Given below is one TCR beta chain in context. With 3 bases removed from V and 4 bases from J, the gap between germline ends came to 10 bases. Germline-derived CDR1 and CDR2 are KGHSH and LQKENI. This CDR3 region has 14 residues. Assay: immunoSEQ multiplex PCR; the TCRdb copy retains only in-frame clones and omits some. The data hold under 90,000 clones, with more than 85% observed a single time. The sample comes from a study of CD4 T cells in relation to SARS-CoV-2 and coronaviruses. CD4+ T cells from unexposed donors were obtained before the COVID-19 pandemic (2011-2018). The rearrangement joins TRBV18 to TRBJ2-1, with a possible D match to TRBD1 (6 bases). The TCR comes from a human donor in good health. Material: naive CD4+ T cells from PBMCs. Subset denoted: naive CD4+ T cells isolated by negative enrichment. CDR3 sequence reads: CASSPVTGYNEQFF. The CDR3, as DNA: TGTGCCAGCTCACCCGTGACAGGTTACAATGAGCAGTTCTTC.